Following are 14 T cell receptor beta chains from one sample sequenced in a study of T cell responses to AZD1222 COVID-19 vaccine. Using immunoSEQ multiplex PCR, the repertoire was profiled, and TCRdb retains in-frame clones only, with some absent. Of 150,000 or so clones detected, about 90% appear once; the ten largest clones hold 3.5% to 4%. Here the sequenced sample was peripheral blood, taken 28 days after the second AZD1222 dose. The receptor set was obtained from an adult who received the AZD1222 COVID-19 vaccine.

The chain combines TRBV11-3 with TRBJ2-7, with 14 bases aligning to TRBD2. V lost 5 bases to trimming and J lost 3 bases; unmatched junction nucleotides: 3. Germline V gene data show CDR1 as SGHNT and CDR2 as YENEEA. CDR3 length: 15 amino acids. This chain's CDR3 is CASSLTSGRVYEQYF. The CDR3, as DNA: TGTGCCAGCAGCCTGACTAGCGGGAGGGTCTACGAGCAGTACTTC.

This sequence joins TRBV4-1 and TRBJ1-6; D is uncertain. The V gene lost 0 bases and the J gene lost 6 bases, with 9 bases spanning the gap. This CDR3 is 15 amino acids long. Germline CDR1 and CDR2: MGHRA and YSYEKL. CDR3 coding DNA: TGCGCCAGCAGCCAAGATGAGGGCGGTAATTCACCCCTCCACTTT. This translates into CASSQDEGGNSPLHF.

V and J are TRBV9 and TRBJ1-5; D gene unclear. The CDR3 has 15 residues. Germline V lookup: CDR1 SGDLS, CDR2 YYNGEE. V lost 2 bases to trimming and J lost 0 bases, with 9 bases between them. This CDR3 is CASSVTAYSNQPQHF. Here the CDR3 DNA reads TGTGCCAGCAGCGTGACGGCCTATAGCAATCAGCCCCAGCATTTT.

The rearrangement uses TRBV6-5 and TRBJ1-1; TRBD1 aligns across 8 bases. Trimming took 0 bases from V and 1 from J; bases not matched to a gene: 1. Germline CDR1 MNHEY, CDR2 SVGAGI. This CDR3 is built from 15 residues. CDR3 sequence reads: CASSYSGTGNTEAFF. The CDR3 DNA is TGTGCCAGCAGTTACTCAGGGACAGGGAACACTGAAGCTTTCTTT.

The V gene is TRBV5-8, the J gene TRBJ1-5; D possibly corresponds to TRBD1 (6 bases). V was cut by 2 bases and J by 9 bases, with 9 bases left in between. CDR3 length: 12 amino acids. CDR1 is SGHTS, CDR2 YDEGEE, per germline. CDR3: CASSFGGGPQHF. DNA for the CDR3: TGTGCCAGCAGCTTCGGAGGGGGGCCCCAGCATTTT.

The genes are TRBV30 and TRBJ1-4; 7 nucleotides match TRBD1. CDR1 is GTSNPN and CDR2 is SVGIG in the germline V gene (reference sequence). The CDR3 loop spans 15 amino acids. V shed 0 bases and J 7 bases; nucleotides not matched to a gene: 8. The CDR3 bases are TGTGCCTGGAGTGTGCAGACAGGGACAAGTGAAAAACTGTTTTTT. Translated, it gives CAWSVQTGTSEKLFF.

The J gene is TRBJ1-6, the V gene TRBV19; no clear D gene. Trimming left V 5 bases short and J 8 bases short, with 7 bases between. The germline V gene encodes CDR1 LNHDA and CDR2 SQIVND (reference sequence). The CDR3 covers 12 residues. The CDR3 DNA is TGTGCCAGTAGTGGACGGTATTCACCCCTCCACTTT. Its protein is CASSGRYSPLHF.

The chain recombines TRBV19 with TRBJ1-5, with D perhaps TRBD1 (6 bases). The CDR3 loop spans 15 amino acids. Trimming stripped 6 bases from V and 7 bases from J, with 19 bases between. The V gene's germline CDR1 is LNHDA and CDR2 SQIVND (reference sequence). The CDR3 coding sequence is TGTGCCAGTAGCACCGGAGGGGGGCGCCGACAGCCCCAGCATTTT. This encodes CASSTGGGRRQPQHF.

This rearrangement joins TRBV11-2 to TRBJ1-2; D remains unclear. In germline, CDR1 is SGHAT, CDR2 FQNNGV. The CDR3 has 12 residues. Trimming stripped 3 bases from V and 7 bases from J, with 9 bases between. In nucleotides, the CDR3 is TGTGCCAGCAGCTTGACCAGGATTGGCTACACCTTC. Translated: CASSLTRIGYTF.

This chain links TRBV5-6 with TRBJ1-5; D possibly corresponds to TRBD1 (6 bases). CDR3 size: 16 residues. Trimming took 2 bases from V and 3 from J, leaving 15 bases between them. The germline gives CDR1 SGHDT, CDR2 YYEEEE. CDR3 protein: CASSLTPTGNNQPQHF. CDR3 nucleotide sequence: TGTGCCAGCAGCTTAACCCCAACAGGGAACAATCAGCCCCAGCATTTT.

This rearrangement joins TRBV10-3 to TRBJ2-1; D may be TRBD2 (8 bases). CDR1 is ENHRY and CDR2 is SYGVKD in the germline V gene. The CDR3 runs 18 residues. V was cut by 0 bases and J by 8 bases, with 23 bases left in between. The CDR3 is CAISESTSTGTRLYEQFF. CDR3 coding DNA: TGTGCCATCAGTGAGTCTACCTCGACAGGGACTAGGCTCTATGAGCAGTTCTTC.

The CDR3 DNA reads TGTGCCAGCAGCGTAGAACTAGCGGGAGTAGGGGATGAGCAGTTCTTC. Translation gives CASSVELAGVGDEQFF. The chain combines TRBV9 with TRBJ2-1; TRBD2 aligns across 11 bases. V lost 0 bases, J lost 8 bases, and 7 bases stayed unmatched. There are 16 residues in the CDR3. Germline CDR1 reads SGDLS; CDR2 reads YYNGEE.

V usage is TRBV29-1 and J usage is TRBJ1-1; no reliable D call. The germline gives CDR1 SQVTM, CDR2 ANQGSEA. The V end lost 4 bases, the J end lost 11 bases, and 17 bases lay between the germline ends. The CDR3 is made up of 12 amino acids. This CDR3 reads CSVGSEANSAFF. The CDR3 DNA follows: TGCAGCGTTGGATCGGAGGCGAACTCGGCTTTCTTT.

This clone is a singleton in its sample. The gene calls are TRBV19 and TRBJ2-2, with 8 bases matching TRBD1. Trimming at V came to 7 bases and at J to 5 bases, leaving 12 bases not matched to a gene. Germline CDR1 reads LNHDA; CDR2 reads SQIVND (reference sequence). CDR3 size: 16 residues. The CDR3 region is CASTHRGQGGTGELFF. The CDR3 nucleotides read TGTGCCAGTACCCACAGAGGACAGGGCGGGACCGGGGAGCTGTTTTTT.